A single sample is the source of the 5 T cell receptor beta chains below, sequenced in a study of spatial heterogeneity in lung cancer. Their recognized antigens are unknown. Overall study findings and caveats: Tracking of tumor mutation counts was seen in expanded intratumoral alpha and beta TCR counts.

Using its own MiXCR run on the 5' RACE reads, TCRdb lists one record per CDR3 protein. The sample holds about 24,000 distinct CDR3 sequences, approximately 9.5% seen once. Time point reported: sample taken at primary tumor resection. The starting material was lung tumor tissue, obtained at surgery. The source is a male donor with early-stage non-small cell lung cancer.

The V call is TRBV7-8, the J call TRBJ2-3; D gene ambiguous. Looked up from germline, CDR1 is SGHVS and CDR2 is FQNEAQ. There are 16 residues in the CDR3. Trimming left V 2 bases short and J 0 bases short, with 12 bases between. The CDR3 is CASSLRVAPSTDTQYF. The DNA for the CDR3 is TGTGCCAGCAGCTTACGGGTTGCGCCTAGCACAGATACGCAGTATTTT.

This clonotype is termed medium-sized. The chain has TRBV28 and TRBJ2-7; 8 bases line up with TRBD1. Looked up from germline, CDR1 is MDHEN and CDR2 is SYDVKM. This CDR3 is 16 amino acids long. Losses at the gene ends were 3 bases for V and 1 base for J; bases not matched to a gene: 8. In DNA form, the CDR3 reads TGTGCCAGCAGTTTGGCGGGCAGGGGGCAATCCTACGAGCAGTACTTC. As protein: CASSLAGRGQSYEQYF.

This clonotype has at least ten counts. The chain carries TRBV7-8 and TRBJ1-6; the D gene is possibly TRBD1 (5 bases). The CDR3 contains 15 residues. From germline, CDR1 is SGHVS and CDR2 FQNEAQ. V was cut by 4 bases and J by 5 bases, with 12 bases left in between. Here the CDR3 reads CASSWGRRNNSPLHF. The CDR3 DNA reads TGTGCCAGCAGCTGGGGCAGGAGAAATAATTCACCCCTCCACTTT.

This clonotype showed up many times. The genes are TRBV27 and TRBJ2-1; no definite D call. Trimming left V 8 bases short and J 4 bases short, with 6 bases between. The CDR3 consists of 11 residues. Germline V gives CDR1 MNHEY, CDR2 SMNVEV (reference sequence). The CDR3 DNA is TGTGCCAGCTCAGCATACAATGAGCAGTTCTTC. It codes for CASSAYNEQFF.

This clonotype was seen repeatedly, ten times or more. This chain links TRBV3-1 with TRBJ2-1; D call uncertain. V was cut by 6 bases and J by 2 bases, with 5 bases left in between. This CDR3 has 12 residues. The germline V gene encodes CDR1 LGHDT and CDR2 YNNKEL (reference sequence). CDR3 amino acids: CASRLAYNEQFF. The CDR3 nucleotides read TGTGCCAGCAGATTAGCCTACAATGAGCAGTTCTTC.